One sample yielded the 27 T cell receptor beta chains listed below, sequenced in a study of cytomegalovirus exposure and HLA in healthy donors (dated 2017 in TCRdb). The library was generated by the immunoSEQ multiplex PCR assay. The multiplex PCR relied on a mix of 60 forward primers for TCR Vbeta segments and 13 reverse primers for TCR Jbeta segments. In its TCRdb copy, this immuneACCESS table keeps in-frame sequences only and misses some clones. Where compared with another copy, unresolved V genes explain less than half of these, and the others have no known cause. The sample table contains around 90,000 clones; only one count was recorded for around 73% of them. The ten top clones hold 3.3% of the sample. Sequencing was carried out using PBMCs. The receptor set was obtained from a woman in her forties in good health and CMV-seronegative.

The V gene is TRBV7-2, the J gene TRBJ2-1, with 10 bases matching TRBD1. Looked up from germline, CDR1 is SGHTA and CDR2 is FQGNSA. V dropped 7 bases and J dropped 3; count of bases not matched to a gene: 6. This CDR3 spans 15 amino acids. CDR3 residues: CASTFGDRGYNEQFF. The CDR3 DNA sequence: TGTGCCAGCACCTTTGGGGACAGGGGCTACAATGAGCAGTTCTTC.

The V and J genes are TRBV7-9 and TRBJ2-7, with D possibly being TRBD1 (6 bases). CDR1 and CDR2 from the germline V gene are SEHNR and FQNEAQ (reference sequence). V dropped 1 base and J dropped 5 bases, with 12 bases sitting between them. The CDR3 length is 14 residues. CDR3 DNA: TGTGCCAGCAGCTTAGACGGAGAGGGGGACGAGCAGTACTTC. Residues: CASSLDGEGDEQYF.

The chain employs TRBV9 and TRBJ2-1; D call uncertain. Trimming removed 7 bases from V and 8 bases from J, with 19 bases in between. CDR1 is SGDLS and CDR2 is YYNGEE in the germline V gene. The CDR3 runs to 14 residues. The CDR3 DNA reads TGTGCCAGCGCCGGGTCTACGCTGTTCGATGAGCAGTTCTTC. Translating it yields CASAGSTLFDEQFF.

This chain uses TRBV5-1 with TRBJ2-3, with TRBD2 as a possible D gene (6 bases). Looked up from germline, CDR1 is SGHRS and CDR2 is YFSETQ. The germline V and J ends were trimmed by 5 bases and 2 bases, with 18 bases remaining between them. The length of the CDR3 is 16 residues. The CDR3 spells CASSLRRDSLTDTQYF. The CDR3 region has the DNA TGCGCCAGCAGTCTGCGCCGGGACTCCCTCACAGATACGCAGTATTTT.

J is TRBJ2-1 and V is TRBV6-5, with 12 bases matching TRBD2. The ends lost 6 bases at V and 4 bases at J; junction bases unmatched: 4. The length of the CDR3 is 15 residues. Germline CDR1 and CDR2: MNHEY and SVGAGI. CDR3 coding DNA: TGTGCCAGCAGCCTGACTAGCGGGAGTTACAATGAGCAGTTCTTC. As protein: CASSLTSGSYNEQFF.

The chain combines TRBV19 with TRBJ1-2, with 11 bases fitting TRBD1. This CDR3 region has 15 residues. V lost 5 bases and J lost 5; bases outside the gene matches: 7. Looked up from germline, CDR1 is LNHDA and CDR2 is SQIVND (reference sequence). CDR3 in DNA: TGTGCCAGTAGTGCAGCCGGGACAGGGGGTTATGGCTACACCTTC. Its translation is CASSAAGTGGYGYTF.

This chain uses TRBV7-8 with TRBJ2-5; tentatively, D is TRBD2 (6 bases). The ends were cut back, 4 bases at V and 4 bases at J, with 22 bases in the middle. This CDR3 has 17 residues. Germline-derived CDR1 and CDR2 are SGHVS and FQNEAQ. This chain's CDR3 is CASSSLVQAGPPETQYF. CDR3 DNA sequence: TGTGCCAGCAGCTCCCTTGTCCAGGCGGGACCCCCAGAGACCCAGTACTTC. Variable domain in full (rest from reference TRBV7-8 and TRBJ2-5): GAGVSQSPRYKVAKRGQDVALRCDPISGHVSLFWYQQALGQGPEFLTYFQNEAQLDKSGLPSDRFFAERPEGSVSTLKIQRTQQEDSAVYLCASSSLVQAGPPETQYFGPGTRLLVL.

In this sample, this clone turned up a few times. CDR3 amino acids: CASSFRDSSYNEQFF. The CDR3 coding sequence is TGTGCCAGCAGCTTCCGGGACTCTTCCTACAATGAGCAGTTCTTC. The J gene is TRBJ2-1, the V gene TRBV9; weak D call: TRBD2 (6 bases). Germline lookup yields CDR1 SGDLS and CDR2 YYNGEE. Trimming shortened V by 4 bases and J by 1 base, and 12 bases separated the two germline ends. CDR3 size: 15 residues.

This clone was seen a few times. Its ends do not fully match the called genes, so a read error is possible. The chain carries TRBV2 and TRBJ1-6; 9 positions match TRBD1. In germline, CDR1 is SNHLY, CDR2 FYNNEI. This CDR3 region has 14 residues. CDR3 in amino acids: CASREDRGNSPLHF. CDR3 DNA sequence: TGTGCCAGCAGAGAAGACAGGGGGAATTCACCCCTCCACTTT.

The CDR3 bases are TGCGCCAGCAGCCAAGACCCTAGCGGGAGGGCAACAGATACGCAGTATTTT. Encoded protein: CASSQDPSGRATDTQYF. The genes are TRBV4-3 and TRBJ2-3; TRBD2 aligns across 12 bases. Germline V gene sequence: CDR1 LGHNA, CDR2 YSLEER. V shed 0 bases and J 3 bases; nucleotides not matched to a gene: 4. The CDR3 consists of 17 residues.

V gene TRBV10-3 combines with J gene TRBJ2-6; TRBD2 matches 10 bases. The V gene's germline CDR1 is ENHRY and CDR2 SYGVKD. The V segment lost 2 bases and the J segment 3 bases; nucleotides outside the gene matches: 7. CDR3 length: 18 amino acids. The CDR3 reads CAISEELAGVFGANVLTF. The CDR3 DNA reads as TGTGCCATCAGTGAGGAGCTAGCGGGAGTCTTTGGGGCCAACGTCCTGACTTTC.

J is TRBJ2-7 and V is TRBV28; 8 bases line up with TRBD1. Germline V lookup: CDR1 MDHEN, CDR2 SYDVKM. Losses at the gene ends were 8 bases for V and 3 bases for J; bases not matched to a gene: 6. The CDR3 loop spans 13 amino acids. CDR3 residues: CASAGGPVYEQYF. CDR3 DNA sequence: TGTGCCAGCGCAGGGGGCCCCGTCTACGAGCAGTACTTC.

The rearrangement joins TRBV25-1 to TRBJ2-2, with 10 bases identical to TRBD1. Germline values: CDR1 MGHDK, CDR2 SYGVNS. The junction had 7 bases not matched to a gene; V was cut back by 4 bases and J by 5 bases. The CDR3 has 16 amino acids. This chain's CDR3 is CASSGTRTGGTGELFF. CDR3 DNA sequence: TGTGCCAGCAGTGGTACGCGGACAGGGGGGACCGGGGAGCTGTTTTTT. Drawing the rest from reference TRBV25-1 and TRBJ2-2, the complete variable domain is EADIYQTPRYLVIGTGKKITLECSQTMGHDKMYWYQQDPGMELHLIHYSYGVNSTEKGDLSSESTVSRIRTEHFPLTLESARPSHTSQYLCASSGTRTGGTGELFFGEGSRLTVL.

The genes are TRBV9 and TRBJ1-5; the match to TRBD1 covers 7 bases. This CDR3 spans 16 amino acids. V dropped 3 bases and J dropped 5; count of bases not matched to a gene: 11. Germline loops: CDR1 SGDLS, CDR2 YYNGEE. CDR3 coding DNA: TGTGCCAGCAGCGGCGACAGGGCCCCCCTTCATCAGCCCCAGCATTTT. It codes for CASSGDRAPLHQPQHF.

The CDR3 is CASTGGYNSPLHF. Written as DNA, the CDR3 is TGTGCCTCGACAGGGGGTTATAATTCACCCCTCCACTTT. J is TRBJ1-6 and V is TRBV30; 9 nucleotides agree with TRBD1. V was pared by 7 bases and J by 4 bases, with 2 bases of the junction left unmatched. Germline V gene data show CDR1 as GTSNPN and CDR2 as SVGIG (reference sequence). This CDR3 comprises 13 residues.

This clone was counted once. DNA for the CDR3: TGTGCCAGCAGTCCCCGGGTGTCACGGAGGCCCCAGCATTTT. Its protein is CASSPRVSRRPQHF. The chain couples TRBV28 to TRBJ1-5; D is unresolved. The CDR3 has 14 residues. The V end was cut by 5 bases, the J end by 9 bases, with 17 bases between. The germline gives CDR1 MDHEN, CDR2 SYDVKM.

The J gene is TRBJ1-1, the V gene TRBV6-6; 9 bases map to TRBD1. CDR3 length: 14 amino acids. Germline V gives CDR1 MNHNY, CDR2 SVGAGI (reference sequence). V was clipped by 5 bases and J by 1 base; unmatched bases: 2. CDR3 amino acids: CASSMDRGNTEAFF. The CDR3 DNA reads TGTGCCAGCAGTATGGACAGGGGGAACACTGAAGCTTTCTTT.

The CDR3 reads CASSLGQGAGGYTF. CDR3 nucleotides: TGTGCCAGCAGTTTGGGACAGGGGGCGGGTGGCTACACCTTC. The chain has TRBV28 and TRBJ1-2; 12 nucleotides agree with TRBD1. Germline V gene data show CDR1 as MDHEN and CDR2 as SYDVKM. V dropped 3 bases and J dropped 7; count of bases not matched to a gene: 3. This CDR3 is 14 amino acids long.

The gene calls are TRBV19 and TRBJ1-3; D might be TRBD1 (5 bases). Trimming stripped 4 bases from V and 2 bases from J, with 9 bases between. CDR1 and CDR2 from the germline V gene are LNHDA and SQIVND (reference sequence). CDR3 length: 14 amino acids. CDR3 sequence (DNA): TGTGCCAGTAGTACCCAGGGTACTGGAAACACCATATATTTT. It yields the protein CASSTQGTGNTIYF.

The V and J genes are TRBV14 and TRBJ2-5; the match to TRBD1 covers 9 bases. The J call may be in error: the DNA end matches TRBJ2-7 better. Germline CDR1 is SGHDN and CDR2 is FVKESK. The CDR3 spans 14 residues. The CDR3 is CASSLGQGTYEQYF. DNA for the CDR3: TGTGCCAGCAGCCTGGGACAGGGAACCTACGAGCAGTACTTC.

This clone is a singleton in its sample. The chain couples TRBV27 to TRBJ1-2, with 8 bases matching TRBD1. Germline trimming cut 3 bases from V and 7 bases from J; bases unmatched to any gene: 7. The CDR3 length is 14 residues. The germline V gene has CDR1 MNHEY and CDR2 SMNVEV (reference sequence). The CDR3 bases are TGTGCCAGCAGTTTCTACGACAGGGGTGGTGGCTACACCTTC. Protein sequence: CASSFYDRGGGYTF.

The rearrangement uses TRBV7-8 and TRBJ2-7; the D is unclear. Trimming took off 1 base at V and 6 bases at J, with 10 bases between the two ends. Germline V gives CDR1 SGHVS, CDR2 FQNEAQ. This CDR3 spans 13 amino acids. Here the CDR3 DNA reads TGTGCCAGCAGCTTAGTACAGTTCGCCGAGCAGTACTTC. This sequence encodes CASSLVQFAEQYF.

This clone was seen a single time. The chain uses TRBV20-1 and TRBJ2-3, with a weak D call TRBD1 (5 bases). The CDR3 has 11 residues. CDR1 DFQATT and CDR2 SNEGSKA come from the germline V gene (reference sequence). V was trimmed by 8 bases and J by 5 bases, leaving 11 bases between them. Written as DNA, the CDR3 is TGCAGTAGGAAAAGGGGAGATACGCAGTATTTT. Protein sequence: CSRKRGDTQYF.

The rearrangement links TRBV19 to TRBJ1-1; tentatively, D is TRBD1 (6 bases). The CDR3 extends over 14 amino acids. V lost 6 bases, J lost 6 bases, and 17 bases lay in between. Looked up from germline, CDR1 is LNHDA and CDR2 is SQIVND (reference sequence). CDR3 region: CASSQQGIEAEAFF. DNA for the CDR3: TGTGCCAGTAGCCAACAGGGTATAGAGGCTGAAGCTTTCTTT.

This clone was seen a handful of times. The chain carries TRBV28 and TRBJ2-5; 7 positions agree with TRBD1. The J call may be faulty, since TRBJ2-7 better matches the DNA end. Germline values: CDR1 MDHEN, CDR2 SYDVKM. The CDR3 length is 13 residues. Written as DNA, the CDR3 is TGTGCCAGCGACAGGGTTGGCTTCTACGAGCAGTACTTC. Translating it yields CASDRVGFYEQYF.

The CDR3 spells CASSLVVGGPNEQFF. The DNA of the CDR3 is TGTGCCAGCAGCTTGGTAGTCGGAGGACCCAATGAGCAGTTCTTC. J is TRBJ2-1 and V is TRBV5-8, with TRBD2 as a possible D gene (5 bases). Looked up from germline, CDR1 is SGHTS and CDR2 is YDEGEE. The CDR3 runs 15 residues. Deletions cut 0 bases from V and 6 bases from J, with 13 bases between.

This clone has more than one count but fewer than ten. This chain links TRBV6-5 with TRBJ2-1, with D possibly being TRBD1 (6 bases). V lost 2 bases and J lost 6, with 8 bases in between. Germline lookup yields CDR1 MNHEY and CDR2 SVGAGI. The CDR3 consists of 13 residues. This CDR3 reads CASSYGQSNEQFF. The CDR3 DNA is TGTGCCAGCAGTTACGGACAGTCCAATGAGCAGTTCTTC.